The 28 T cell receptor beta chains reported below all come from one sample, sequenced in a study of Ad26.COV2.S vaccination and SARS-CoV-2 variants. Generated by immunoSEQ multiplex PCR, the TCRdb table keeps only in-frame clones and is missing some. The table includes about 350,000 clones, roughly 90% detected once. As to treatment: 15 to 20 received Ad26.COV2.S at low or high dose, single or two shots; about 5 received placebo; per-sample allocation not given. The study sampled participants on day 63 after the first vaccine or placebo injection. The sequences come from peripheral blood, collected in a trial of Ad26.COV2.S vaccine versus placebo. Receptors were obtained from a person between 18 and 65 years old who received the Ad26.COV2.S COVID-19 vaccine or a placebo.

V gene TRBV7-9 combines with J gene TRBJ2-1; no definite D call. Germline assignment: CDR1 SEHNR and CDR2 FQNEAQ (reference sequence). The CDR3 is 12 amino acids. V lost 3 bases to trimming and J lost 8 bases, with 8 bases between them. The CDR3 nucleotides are TGTGCCAGCAGCTTTCCGGTGGATGAGCAGTTCTTC. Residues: CASSFPVDEQFF. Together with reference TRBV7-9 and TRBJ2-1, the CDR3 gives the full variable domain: DTGVSQNPRHKITKRGQNVTFRCDPISEHNRLYWYRQTLGQGPEFLTYFQNEAQLEKSRLLSDRFSAERPKGSFSTLEIQRTEQGDSAMYLCASSFPVDEQFFGPGTRLTVL.

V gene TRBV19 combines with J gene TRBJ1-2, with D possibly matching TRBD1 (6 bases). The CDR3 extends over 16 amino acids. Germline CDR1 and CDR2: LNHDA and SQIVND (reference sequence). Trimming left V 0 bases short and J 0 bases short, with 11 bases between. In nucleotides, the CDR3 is TGTGCCAGTAGTATAGATCAACAGGGAGCTAACTATGGCTACACCTTC. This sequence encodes CASSIDQQGANYGYTF.

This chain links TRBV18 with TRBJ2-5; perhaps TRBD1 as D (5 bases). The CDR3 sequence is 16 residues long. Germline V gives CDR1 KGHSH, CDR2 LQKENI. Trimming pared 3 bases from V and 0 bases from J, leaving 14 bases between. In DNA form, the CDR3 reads TGTGCCAGCTCACCTTCAGGGTTGAATAACCAAGAGACCCAGTACTTC. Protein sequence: CASSPSGLNNQETQYF.

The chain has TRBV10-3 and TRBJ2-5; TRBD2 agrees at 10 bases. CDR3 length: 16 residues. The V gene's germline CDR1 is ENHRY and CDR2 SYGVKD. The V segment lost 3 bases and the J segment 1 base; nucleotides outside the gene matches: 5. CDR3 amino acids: CAISEGTSVSQETQYF. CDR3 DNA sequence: TGTGCCATCAGTGAAGGGACTAGCGTATCCCAAGAGACCCAGTACTTC.

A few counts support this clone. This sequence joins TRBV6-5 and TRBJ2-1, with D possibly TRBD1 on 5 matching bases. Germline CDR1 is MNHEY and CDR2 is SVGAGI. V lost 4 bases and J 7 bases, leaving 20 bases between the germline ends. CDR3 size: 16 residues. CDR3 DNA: TGTGCCAGCAGTTCCCTTGGGGCCGGAAATTGGAATGAGCAGTTCTTC. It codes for CASSSLGAGNWNEQFF.

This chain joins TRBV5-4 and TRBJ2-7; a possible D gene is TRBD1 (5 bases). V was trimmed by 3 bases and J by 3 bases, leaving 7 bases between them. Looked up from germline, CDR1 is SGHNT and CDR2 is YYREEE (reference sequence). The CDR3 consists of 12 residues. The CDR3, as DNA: TGTGCCAGCAGCTCCGACAGCTACGAGCAGTACTTC. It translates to CASSSDSYEQYF.

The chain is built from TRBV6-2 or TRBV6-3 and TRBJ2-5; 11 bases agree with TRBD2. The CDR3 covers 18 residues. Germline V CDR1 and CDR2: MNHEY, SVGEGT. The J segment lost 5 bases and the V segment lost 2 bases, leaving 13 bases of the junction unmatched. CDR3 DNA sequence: TGTGCCAGCAGTTACGAACTTACTAGCGGGGGCCAAAGCGAGACCCAGTACTTC. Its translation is CASSYELTSGGQSETQYF.

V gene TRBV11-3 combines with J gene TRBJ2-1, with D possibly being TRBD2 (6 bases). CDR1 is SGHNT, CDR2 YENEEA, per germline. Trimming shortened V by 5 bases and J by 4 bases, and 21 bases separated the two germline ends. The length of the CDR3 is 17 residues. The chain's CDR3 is CASSDTALGSGYNEQFF. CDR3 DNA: TGTGCCAGCAGCGATACAGCGTTGGGTAGCGGATACAATGAGCAGTTCTTC.

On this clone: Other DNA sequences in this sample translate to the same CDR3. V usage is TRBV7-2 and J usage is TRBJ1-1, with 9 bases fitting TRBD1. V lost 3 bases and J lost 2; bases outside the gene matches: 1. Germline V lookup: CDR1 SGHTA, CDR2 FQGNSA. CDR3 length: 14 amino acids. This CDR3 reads CASSLTGGNTEAFF. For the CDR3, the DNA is TGTGCCAGCAGCTTGACAGGGGGAAACACTGAAGCTTTCTTT.

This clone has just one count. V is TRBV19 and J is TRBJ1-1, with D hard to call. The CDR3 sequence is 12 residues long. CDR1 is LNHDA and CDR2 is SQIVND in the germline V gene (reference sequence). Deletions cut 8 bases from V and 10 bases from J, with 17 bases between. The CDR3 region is CASSSRSPRAFF. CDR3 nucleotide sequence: TGTGCCAGTTCATCTAGGAGCCCCCGAGCTTTCTTT.

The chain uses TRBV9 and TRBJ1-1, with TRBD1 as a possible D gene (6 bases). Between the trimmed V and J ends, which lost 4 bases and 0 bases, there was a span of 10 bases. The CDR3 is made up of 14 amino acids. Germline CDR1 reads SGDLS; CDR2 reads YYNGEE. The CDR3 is CASSLDSLNTEAFF. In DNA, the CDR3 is TGTGCCAGCAGCTTGGACAGCCTGAACACTGAAGCTTTCTTT.

This chain's CDR3 is CASSLLPSGGPYEQFF. DNA of the CDR3: TGTGCCAGCAGCTTATTGCCTAGCGGGGGGCCCTATGAGCAGTTCTTC. The V call is TRBV7-9, the J call TRBJ2-1, with 11 bases that match TRBD2. V shed 2 bases and J 8 bases; nucleotides not matched to a gene: 8. Germline lookup yields CDR1 SEHNR and CDR2 FQNEAQ (reference sequence). This CDR3 spans 16 amino acids.

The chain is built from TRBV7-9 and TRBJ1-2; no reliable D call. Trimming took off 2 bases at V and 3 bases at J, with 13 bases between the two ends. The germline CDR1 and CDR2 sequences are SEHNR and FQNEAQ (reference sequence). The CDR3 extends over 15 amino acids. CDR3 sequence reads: CASSLNSRGDYGYTF. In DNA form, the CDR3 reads TGTGCCAGCAGCTTAAACAGTCGGGGTGACTATGGCTACACCTTC. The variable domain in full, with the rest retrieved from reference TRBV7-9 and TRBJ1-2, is DTGVSQNPRHKITKRGQNVTFRCDPISEHNRLYWYRQTLGQGPEFLTYFQNEAQLEKSRLLSDRFSAERPKGSFSTLEIQRTEQGDSAMYLCASSLNSRGDYGYTFGSGTRLTVV.

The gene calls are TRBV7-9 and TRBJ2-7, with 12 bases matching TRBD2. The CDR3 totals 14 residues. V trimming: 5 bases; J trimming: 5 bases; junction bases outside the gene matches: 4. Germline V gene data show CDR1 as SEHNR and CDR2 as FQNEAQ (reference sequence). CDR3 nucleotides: TGTGCCAGCAGCCCTAGCGGGGGGGATAACGAGCAGTACTTC. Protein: CASSPSGGDNEQYF.

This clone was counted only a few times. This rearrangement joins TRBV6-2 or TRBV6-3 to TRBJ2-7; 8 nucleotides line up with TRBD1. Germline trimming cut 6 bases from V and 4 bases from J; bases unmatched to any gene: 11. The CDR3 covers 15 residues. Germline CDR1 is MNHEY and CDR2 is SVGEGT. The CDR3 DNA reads TGTGCCAGCAGCTCTCCGGGACAGGCCCTATACGAGCAGTACTTC. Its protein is CASSSPGQALYEQYF.

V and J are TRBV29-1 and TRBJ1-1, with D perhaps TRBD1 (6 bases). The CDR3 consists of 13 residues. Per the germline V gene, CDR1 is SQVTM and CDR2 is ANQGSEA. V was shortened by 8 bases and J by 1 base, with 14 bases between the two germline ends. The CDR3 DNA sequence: TGCAGCCCAAGGACAGTTAAGAACACTGAAGCTTTCTTT. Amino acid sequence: CSPRTVKNTEAFF.

The CDR3 is CASSDGSLSSGANVLTF. DNA of the CDR3: TGCGCCAGCAGTGATGGTAGCCTAAGCTCTGGGGCCAACGTCCTGACTTTC. The chain links TRBV10-2 to TRBJ2-6; no reliable D call. Per germline, CDR1 WSHSY and CDR2 SAAADI. The CDR3 extends over 17 amino acids. V lost 3 bases and J 0 bases, leaving 12 bases between the germline ends.

The CDR3 region is CASSWGQGSGGYTF. Here the CDR3 DNA reads TGCGCCAGCAGCTGGGGACAGGGGAGCGGTGGCTACACCTTC. The chain combines TRBV5-1 with TRBJ1-2; 10 positions match TRBD1. CDR3 size: 14 residues. Germline V gene sequence: CDR1 SGHRS, CDR2 YFSETQ. The V and J ends lost 3 bases and 7 bases, in that order; junction bases with no gene match: 6.

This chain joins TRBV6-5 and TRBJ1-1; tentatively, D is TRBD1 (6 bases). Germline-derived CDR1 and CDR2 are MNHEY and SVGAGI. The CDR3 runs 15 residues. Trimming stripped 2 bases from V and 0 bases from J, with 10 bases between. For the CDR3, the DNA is TGTGCCAGCAGTTACCCGGGACAAATGAACACTGAAGCTTTCTTT. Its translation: CASSYPGQMNTEAFF.

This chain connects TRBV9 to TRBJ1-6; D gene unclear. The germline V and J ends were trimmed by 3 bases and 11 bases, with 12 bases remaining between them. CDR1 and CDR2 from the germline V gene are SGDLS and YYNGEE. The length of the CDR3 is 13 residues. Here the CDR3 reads CASSEGPITPLHF. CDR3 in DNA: TGTGCCAGCAGCGAAGGCCCAATTACACCCCTCCACTTT.

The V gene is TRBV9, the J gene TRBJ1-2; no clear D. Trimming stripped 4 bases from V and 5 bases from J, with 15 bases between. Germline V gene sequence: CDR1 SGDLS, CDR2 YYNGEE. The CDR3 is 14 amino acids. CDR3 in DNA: TGTGCCAGCAGCCCATCCGTTGCGGGGTATGGCTACACCTTC. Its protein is CASSPSVAGYGYTF. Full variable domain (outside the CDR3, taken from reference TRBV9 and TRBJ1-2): DSGVTQTPKHLITATGQRVTLRCSPRSGDLSVYWYQQSLDQGLQFLIQYYNGEERAKGNILERFSAQQFPDLHSELNLSSLELGDSALYFCASSPSVAGYGYTFGSGTRLTVV.

The CDR3: CASSLARGSTEAFF. The CDR3 bases are TGCGCCAGCAGCTTGGCCCGAGGGAGCACTGAAGCTTTCTTT. This chain connects TRBV5-1 to TRBJ1-1; D gene uncertain. Trimming shortened V by 0 bases and J by 4 bases, and 10 bases separated the two germline ends. This CDR3 region has 14 residues. Germline CDR1 and CDR2: SGHRS and YFSETQ.

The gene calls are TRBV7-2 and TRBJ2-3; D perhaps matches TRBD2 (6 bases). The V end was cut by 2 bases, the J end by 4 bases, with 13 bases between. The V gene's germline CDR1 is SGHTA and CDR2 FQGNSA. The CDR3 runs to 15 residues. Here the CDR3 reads CASSLLGLSADTQYF. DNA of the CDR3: TGTGCCAGCAGCTTACTGGGACTTAGCGCAGATACGCAGTATTTT.

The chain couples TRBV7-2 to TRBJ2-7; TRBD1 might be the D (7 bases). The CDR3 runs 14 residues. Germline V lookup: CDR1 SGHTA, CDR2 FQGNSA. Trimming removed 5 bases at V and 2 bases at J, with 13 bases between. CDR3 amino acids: CASSPQGGPYEQYF. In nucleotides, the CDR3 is TGTGCCAGCAGCCCCCAGGGGGGACCCTACGAGCAGTACTTC. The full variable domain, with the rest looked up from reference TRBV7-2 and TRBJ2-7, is GAGVSQSPSNKVTEKGKDVELRCDPISGHTALYWYRQSLGQGLEFLIYFQGNSAPDKSGLPSDRFSAERTGGSVSTLTIQRTQQEDSAVYLCASSPQGGPYEQYFGPGTRLTVT.

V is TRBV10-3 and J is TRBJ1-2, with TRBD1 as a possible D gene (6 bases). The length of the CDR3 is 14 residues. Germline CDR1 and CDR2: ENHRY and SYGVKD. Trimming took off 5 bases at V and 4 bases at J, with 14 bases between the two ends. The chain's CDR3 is CAISPIQGTYGYTF. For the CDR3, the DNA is TGTGCCATCAGTCCTATACAGGGAACCTATGGCTACACCTTC.

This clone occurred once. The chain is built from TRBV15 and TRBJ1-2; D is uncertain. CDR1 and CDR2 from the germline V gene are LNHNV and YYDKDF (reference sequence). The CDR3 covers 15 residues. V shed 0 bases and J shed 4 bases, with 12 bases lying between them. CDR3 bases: TGTGCCACCAGCAGAGATCAAAAACCGAGCTATGGCTACACCTTC. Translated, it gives CATSRDQKPSYGYTF.

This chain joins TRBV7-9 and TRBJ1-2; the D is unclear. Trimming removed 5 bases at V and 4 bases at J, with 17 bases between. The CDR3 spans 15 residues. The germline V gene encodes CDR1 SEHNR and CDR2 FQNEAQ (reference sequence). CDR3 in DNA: TGTGCCAGCAGCCTCGGGCCGGACCCTGTCTATGGCTACACCTTC. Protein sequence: CASSLGPDPVYGYTF.

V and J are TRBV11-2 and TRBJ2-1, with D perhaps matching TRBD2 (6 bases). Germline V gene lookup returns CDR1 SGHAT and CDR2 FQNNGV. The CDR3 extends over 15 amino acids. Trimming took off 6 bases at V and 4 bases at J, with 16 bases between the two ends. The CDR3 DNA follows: TGTGCCAGCAGAACGCCACGGGGACTTTACAATGAGCAGTTCTTC. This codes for CASRTPRGLYNEQFF.